This record concerns one TCR beta chain sequence. The data originate from a study of blood T cell repertoires in COVID-19. Study context: Nucleic acid was either cDNA or gDNA, and it came from T cells, B-cell-depleted T cells, or PBMCs.

Germline-derived CDR1 and CDR2 are SQVTM and ANQGSEA. The CDR3 runs 13 residues. Between the trimmed V and J ends, which lost 8 bases and 11 bases, there was a span of 22 bases. Per the original methods: Nucleated cell counts were estimated from reference gene primer amplification. Sequenced by immunoSEQ multiplex PCR; TCRdb stores in-frame clones only, minus some. D and trimming were read from the DNA, whereas the V and J calls and clone size are those reported in that table. Among tens of thousands of clones listed, 70% to 90% were seen once. Sequenced material: peripheral blood. This receptor was identified in an elderly woman with active COVID-19. This chain uses TRBV29-1 with TRBJ2-1; D ambiguous. In DNA, the CDR3 is TGCAGCCTCCGAAACAGTAATACAATGAAGCAGTTCTTC. It encodes CSLRNSNTMKQFF.